Listed here are 28 T cell receptor beta chains from one sample, sequenced in a study of shared clonotypes between healthy human individuals. Method: immunoSEQ multiplex PCR; TCRdb's copy keeps in-frame clones and lacks some. The table shows about 2 million clones, with about 95% occurring only once. Sequenced: naive CD4+ T cells sorted from blood. Sample subset: CD45RA+ positively selected. These TCRs come from a man between 18 and 35 years old in good health.

In its sample, this clone was seen once. This chain links TRBV5-8 with TRBJ1-5; D not resolved. This CDR3 contains 14 residues. With 1 base removed from V and 0 bases from J, the gap between germline ends came to 5 bases. Per germline, CDR1 SGHTS and CDR2 YDEGEE. CDR3 in amino acids: CASSLTNSNQPQHF. CDR3 in DNA: TGTGCCAGCAGCTTGACAAATAGCAATCAGCCCCAGCATTTT.

This rearrangement joins TRBV10-3 to TRBJ2-2; possibly TRBD2 for D (6 bases). The CDR3 is 17 amino acids. The V end lost 3 bases, the J end lost 2 bases, and 16 bases lay between the germline ends. The germline CDR1 and CDR2 sequences are ENHRY and SYGVKD. The CDR3 nucleotides are TGTGCCATCAGTGATAGGACTTCGGGACTTAACACCGGGGAGCTGTTTTTT. Translated, it gives CAISDRTSGLNTGELFF.

In this sample, this clone turned up a few times. An end of the junction differs from the germline gene, which may be a read error. CDR3 loop: CASSLSDYGELFF. As DNA, the CDR3 is TGTGCTAGCAGCTTATCGGACTACGGGGAGCTGTTTTTT. The chain couples TRBV7-7 to TRBJ2-2, with D maybe TRBD2 (6 bases). From germline, CDR1 is SSHAT and CDR2 FNYEAQ (reference sequence). The length of the CDR3 is 13 residues. The variable domain in full, completed from reference TRBV7-7 and TRBJ2-2, reads GAGVSQSPRYKVTKRGQDVTLRCDPISSHATLYWYQQALGQGPEFLTYFNYEAQPDKSGLPSDRFSAERPEGSISTLTIQRTEQRDSAMYRCASSLSDYGELFFGEGSRLTVL.

Turning to this clone: Other DNA variants within this sample encode the same CDR3. The J gene is TRBJ2-7, the V gene TRBV9, with 7 bases aligning to TRBD1. V lost 1 base to trimming and J lost 2 bases; unmatched junction nucleotides: 3. The CDR3 runs 14 residues. Germline values: CDR1 SGDLS, CDR2 YYNGEE. CDR3 sequence reads: CASSVRDSTYEQYF. DNA for the CDR3: TGTGCCAGCAGCGTACGGGACAGCACCTACGAGCAGTACTTC.

The chain carries TRBV10-3 and TRBJ1-2, with TRBD1 matching 7 bases. Looked up from germline, CDR1 is ENHRY and CDR2 is SYGVKD. The CDR3 spans 13 residues. Trimming took 10 bases from V and 8 from J; bases not matched to a gene: 13. The CDR3, as DNA: TGTGCCACCCAGGGGACAGTAGAAGGGGGCTACACCTTC. Residues: CATQGTVEGGYTF.

The chain carries TRBV10-3 and TRBJ2-5, with 9 bases lining up with TRBD1. Losses at the gene ends were 11 bases for V and 1 base for J; bases not matched to a gene: 8. The CDR3 extends over 14 amino acids. CDR1 is ENHRY, CDR2 SYGVKD, per germline. The CDR3 sequence is CASQPGQGQETQYF. DNA of the CDR3: TGTGCCTCCCAACCGGGACAGGGCCAAGAGACCCAGTACTTC.

This chain connects TRBV4-1 to TRBJ1-2, with 10 bases that match TRBD1. CDR1 is MGHRA and CDR2 is YSYEKL in the germline V gene. The CDR3 consists of 15 residues. V trimming: 5 bases; J trimming: 7 bases; junction bases outside the gene matches: 10. The CDR3 loop reads CASSYQEGQGIGYTF. In DNA form, the CDR3 reads TGCGCCAGCAGCTACCAAGAGGGACAGGGGATTGGCTACACCTTC.

The chain links TRBV12-5 to TRBJ1-2; no clear D. Germline V lookup: CDR1 LGHNT, CDR2 FRNRAP. CDR3 length equals 14 residues. Trimming removed 0 bases from V and 4 bases from J, with 9 bases in between. As DNA, the CDR3 is TGTGCTAGTGGTTTGGTGGGAGGGAGCTATGGCTACACCTTC. This translates into CASGLVGGSYGYTF. Full variable domain (rest looked up from reference TRBV12-5 and TRBJ1-2): DARVTQTPRHKVTEMGQEVTMRCQPILGHNTVFWYRQTMMQGLELLAYFRNRAPLDDSGMPKDRFSAEMPDATLATLKIQPSEPRDSAVYFCASGLVGGSYGYTFGSGTRLTVV.

In its sample, this clone was seen a few times. Other DNA sequences from this sample encode an identical CDR3 as well. The rearrangement uses TRBV19 and TRBJ1-1; no clear D gene. Trimming stripped 3 bases from V and 6 bases from J, with 11 bases between. The CDR3 sequence is 13 residues long. Germline V CDR1 and CDR2: LNHDA, SQIVND (reference sequence). As DNA, the CDR3 is TGTGCCAGTAGTATGATACCTGGCGCTGAAGCTTTCTTT. Translating gives CASSMIPGAEAFF.

The V gene is TRBV11-2, the J gene TRBJ2-3; TRBD2 matches 11 bases. Germline V gene sequence: CDR1 SGHAT, CDR2 FQNNGV. The CDR3 is 16 amino acids. After removal of 4 bases from V and 2 bases from J, the junction contained 5 bases not matched to a gene. This chain's CDR3 is CASSSWGLADTDTQYF. The CDR3 nucleotides read TGTGCCAGCAGCTCGTGGGGACTAGCGGACACAGATACGCAGTATTTT.

CDR3 DNA: TGCGCCAGCAGCTTTCGGTCTAGCGGGGCCACAGATACGCAGTATTTT. Protein: CASSFRSSGATDTQYF. The chain joins TRBV5-1 to TRBJ2-3; 9 bases match TRBD2. The CDR3 spans 16 residues. CDR1 and CDR2 (germline): SGHRS, YFSETQ. V gave up 2 bases and J gave up 2 bases; unmatched junction bases: 6.

This chain connects TRBV19 to TRBJ1-1; unclear D gene. V was trimmed by 8 bases and J by 1 base, leaving 14 bases between them. The CDR3 has 14 amino acids. The V gene's germline CDR1 is LNHDA and CDR2 SQIVND (reference sequence). CDR3 in amino acids: CASDRRVGNTEAFF. The CDR3 coding sequence is TGTGCCAGTGACCGGCGGGTCGGGAACACTGAAGCTTTCTTT.

The genes are TRBV2 and TRBJ2-1; the match to TRBD2 covers 8 bases. The V gene end was trimmed by 5 bases and the J gene end by 8 bases; junction bases not matched to a gene: 14. There are 16 residues in the CDR3. Germline V lookup: CDR1 SNHLY, CDR2 FYNNEI. CDR3 DNA: TGTGCCAGCAGTCCGGAGGCGGGGGGCATCCTTGATGAGCAGTTCTTC. It is translated as CASSPEAGGILDEQFF.

This clone was recorded once. This rearrangement joins TRBV7-2 to TRBJ2-7; 10 nucleotides line up with TRBD2. Losses at the gene ends were 1 base for V and 3 bases for J; bases not matched to a gene: 6. Germline CDR1 and CDR2: SGHTA and FQGNSA. This CDR3 contains 16 residues. The CDR3 sequence is CASSLEAGGYNYEQYF. Here the CDR3 DNA reads TGTGCCAGCAGCTTAGAAGCGGGAGGGTACAACTACGAGCAGTACTTC.

The chain links TRBV7-9 to TRBJ1-4; a possible D gene is TRBD1 (5 bases). The germline V and J ends were trimmed by 0 bases and 5 bases, with 7 bases remaining between them. The CDR3 is 14 residues long. The V gene's germline CDR1 is SEHNR and CDR2 FQNEAQ (reference sequence). The CDR3 DNA is TGTGCCAGCAGCTTAGCTTGGGGGAATGAAAAACTGTTTTTT. Protein product: CASSLAWGNEKLFF. Supplemented by reference TRBV7-9 and TRBJ1-4, the full variable domain reads DTGVSQNPRHKITKRGQNVTFRCDPISEHNRLYWYRQTLGQGPEFLTYFQNEAQLEKSRLLSDRFSAERPKGSFSTLEIQRTEQGDSAMYLCASSLAWGNEKLFFGSGTQLSVL.

The chain carries TRBV10-3 and TRBJ1-4, with D uncertain. V gave up 6 bases and J gave up 7 bases, with 12 bases separating them. The CDR3 sequence is 13 residues long. CDR1 is ENHRY, CDR2 SYGVKD, per germline. CDR3 sequence: CAIRAPTSEKLFF. CDR3 coding DNA: TGTGCCATCAGAGCACCCACGAGTGAAAAACTGTTTTTT.

The rearrangement uses TRBV7-9 and TRBJ1-2; D gene unclear. CDR1 and CDR2 from the germline V gene are SEHNR and FQNEAQ (reference sequence). Trimming left V 5 bases short and J 4 bases short, with 14 bases between. This CDR3 has 14 residues. CDR3 sequence (DNA): TGTGCCAGCAGCAGTGAACAGATTTTCTATGGCTACACCTTC. Its protein is CASSSEQIFYGYTF.

V is TRBV9 and J is TRBJ1-5, with 7 bases fitting TRBD1. The trim removed 4 bases at V and 2 bases at J, leaving 12 bases unmatched. The CDR3 runs to 17 residues. CDR1 and CDR2 from the germline V gene are SGDLS and YYNGEE. CDR3 region: CASSPGVGQIGNQPQHF. Here the CDR3 DNA reads TGTGCCAGCAGCCCCGGGGTGGGACAGATCGGCAATCAGCCCCAGCATTTT. The variable domain in full, completed from reference TRBV9 and TRBJ1-5, reads DSGVTQTPKHLITATGQRVTLRCSPRSGDLSVYWYQQSLDQGLQFLIQYYNGEERAKGNILERFSAQQFPDLHSELNLSSLELGDSALYFCASSPGVGQIGNQPQHFGDGTRLSIL.

A note on this clone: In the same sample, other DNA sequences code for this CDR3. The J gene is TRBJ2-7, the V gene TRBV9; D ambiguous. Germline V gene lookup returns CDR1 SGDLS and CDR2 YYNGEE. Trimming stripped 0 bases from V and 6 bases from J, with 10 bases between. This CDR3 is 13 amino acids long. The CDR3 is CASSVGGSGEQYF. The CDR3 DNA follows: TGTGCCAGCAGCGTAGGAGGATCTGGCGAGCAGTACTTC. Supplemented by reference TRBV9 and TRBJ2-7, the full variable domain reads DSGVTQTPKHLITATGQRVTLRCSPRSGDLSVYWYQQSLDQGLQFLIQYYNGEERAKGNILERFSAQQFPDLHSELNLSSLELGDSALYFCASSVGGSGEQYFGPGTRLTVT.

The count of this clone is one. Other DNA sequences of this sample code for an identical CDR3. The rearrangement joins TRBV10-3 to TRBJ1-2; D might be TRBD1 (5 bases). Germline assignment: CDR1 ENHRY and CDR2 SYGVKD. The germline V and J ends were trimmed by 2 bases and 4 bases, with 11 bases remaining between them. The CDR3 loop spans 14 amino acids. The CDR3 is CAISEITGGYGYTF. DNA for the CDR3: TGTGCCATCAGTGAGATCACAGGAGGCTATGGCTACACCTTC.

CDR3 sequence reads: CASSYSWLLNTEAFF. CDR3 nucleotide sequence: TGTGCCAGCAGCTACAGTTGGCTTTTGAACACTGAAGCTTTCTTT. The rearrangement uses TRBV11-2 and TRBJ1-1; no clear D. This CDR3 spans 15 amino acids. Germline V gene data show CDR1 as SGHAT and CDR2 as FQNNGV. V dropped 4 bases and J dropped 0 bases, with 12 bases sitting between them.

The chain uses TRBV7-2 and TRBJ2-7; 7 nucleotides match TRBD1. CDR1 is SGHTA and CDR2 is FQGNSA in the germline V gene. The V gene end was trimmed by 1 base and the J gene end by 2 bases; junction bases not matched to a gene: 5. The CDR3 is made up of 15 amino acids. Here the CDR3 DNA reads TGTGCCAGCAGCTTAGTACAGGGGCCTACCTACGAGCAGTACTTC. Protein: CASSLVQGPTYEQYF.

The chain employs TRBV7-9 and TRBJ1-2; 8 bases fit TRBD1. The germline gives CDR1 SEHNR, CDR2 FQNEAQ (reference sequence). V gave up 5 bases and J gave up 7 bases; unmatched junction bases: 6. The CDR3 contains 13 residues. The CDR3 DNA sequence: TGTGCCAGCAGCCGACAGGGGTTCATTGGCTACACCTTC. Translating it yields CASSRQGFIGYTF. Using reference TRBV7-9 and TRBJ1-2 for the parts outside the CDR3, the full variable domain is DTGVSQNPRHKITKRGQNVTFRCDPISEHNRLYWYRQTLGQGPEFLTYFQNEAQLEKSRLLSDRFSAERPKGSFSTLEIQRTEQGDSAMYLCASSRQGFIGYTFGSGTRLTVV.

This chain links TRBV27 with TRBJ2-6; no definite D call. CDR1 and CDR2 (germline): MNHEY, SMNVEV (reference sequence). The CDR3 contains 14 residues. Deletions cut 7 bases from V and 0 bases from J, with 7 bases between. CDR3 sequence (DNA): TGTGCCAGCACCCTCTACTCTGGGGCCAACGTCCTGACTTTC. This gives the protein CASTLYSGANVLTF.

The chain employs TRBV4-1 and TRBJ2-5; 9 bases line up with TRBD2. The germline gives CDR1 MGHRA, CDR2 YSYEKL. J was trimmed by 7 bases and V by 0 bases; bases with no gene match: 9. The CDR3 loop spans 16 amino acids. The CDR3 DNA reads TGCGCCAGCAGCCAAGATTTGCGGGGGGGCCCAGGGACCCAGTACTTC. Translated: CASSQDLRGGPGTQYF.

The V gene is TRBV6-6, the J gene TRBJ1-4; D is ambiguous. This CDR3 is 15 amino acids long. Germline CDR1 MNHNY, CDR2 SVGAGI (reference sequence). V lost 7 bases to trimming and J lost 5 bases, with 17 bases between them. CDR3 residues: CASTGRYGVNEKLFF. CDR3 bases: TGTGCCAGCACAGGACGGTACGGGGTGAATGAAAAACTGTTTTTT.

This rearrangement joins TRBV10-3 to TRBJ2-3, with D possibly matching TRBD1 (5 bases). The CDR3 is 15 amino acids. In germline, CDR1 is ENHRY, CDR2 SYGVKD. Trimming shortened V by 3 bases and J by 3 bases, and 13 bases separated the two germline ends. The CDR3 reads CAISDSDKPTDTQYF. DNA of the CDR3: TGTGCCATCAGTGATTCGGACAAACCTACAGATACGCAGTATTTT.

Points on this clone: This CDR3 is also generated by other DNA sequences in the sample. The chain carries TRBV2 and TRBJ2-3; no definite D call. Per germline, CDR1 SNHLY and CDR2 FYNNEI. The CDR3 runs 13 residues. V lost 7 bases to trimming and J lost 3 bases, with 11 bases between them. The CDR3 nucleotides are TGTGCCAGCAACGGCGGTCGAACAGATACGCAGTATTTT. Its translation: CASNGGRTDTQYF.